The 27 T cell receptor beta chains listed next were all sequenced from one sample in a study of T cell responses to AZD1222 COVID-19 vaccine. Profiled with immunoSEQ multiplex PCR; TCRdb holds only in-frame clones, not every one. The repertoire includes approximately 94,000 clones, roughly 90% of them detected once, and about 1.7% sits in the top ten. Sequenced here: peripheral blood, sampled on day 0 of AZD1222 vaccination. Every receptor here comes from an adult in good health.

The chain couples TRBV3-1 (or the pseudogene TRBV3-2) to TRBJ2-7; 10 bases are a match to TRBD1. The CDR3 consists of 18 residues. The V gene's germline CDR1 is LGHDT and CDR2 YNNKEL (reference sequence). V lost 0 bases and J lost 2; bases outside the gene matches: 10. The CDR3 DNA reads as TGTGCCAGCAGCCAAGATTCGGGGACAGGGGCCGAGGCCTACGAGCAGTACTTC. Its translation is CASSQDSGTGAEAYEQYF.

V gene TRBV9 combines with J gene TRBJ2-2; D might be TRBD2 (5 bases). The CDR3 has 16 amino acids. V was cut by 2 bases and J by 1 base, with 12 bases left in between. In germline, CDR1 is SGDLS, CDR2 YYNGEE. The CDR3 region is CASSVSGSLNTGELFF. The CDR3 bases are TGTGCCAGCAGCGTGTCGGGGAGTTTGAACACCGGGGAGCTGTTTTTT.

The V and J genes are TRBV11-3 and TRBJ2-5, with D perhaps TRBD1 or TRBD2 (7 bases each). Trimming took off 5 bases at V and 4 bases at J, with 29 bases between the two ends. The CDR3 is 19 amino acids. Per the germline V gene, CDR1 is SGHNT and CDR2 is YENEEA. CDR3 in amino acids: CASSPPGQSQAAGRETQYF. The CDR3 DNA sequence: TGTGCCAGCAGCCCACCGGGACAGAGCCAAGCAGCGGGGCGAGAGACCCAGTACTTC.

This clone was detected a few times. The rearrangement joins TRBV30 to TRBJ2-7; 8 nucleotides match TRBD1. The J segment lost 6 bases and the V segment lost 2 bases, leaving 3 bases of the junction unmatched. The V gene's germline CDR1 is GTSNPN and CDR2 SVGIG (reference sequence). The CDR3 is 12 amino acids. In DNA form, the CDR3 reads TGTGCCTGGAGTCCAGGGGGCGGCGAGCAGTACTTC. As protein: CAWSPGGGEQYF.

The CDR3 bases are TGTGCCAGCCCACCAGGACCGGGACAGGGCCACGAGCAGTACTTC. Protein: CASPPGPGQGHEQYF. The chain links TRBV7-2 to TRBJ2-7; TRBD1 aligns across 9 bases. Germline trimming cut 8 bases from V and 5 bases from J; bases unmatched to any gene: 13. Germline V CDR1 and CDR2: SGHTA, FQGNSA. This CDR3 is built from 15 residues.

The chain joins TRBV6-5 to TRBJ1-1, with TRBD1 matching over 9 bases. Trimming removed 5 bases from V and 3 bases from J; junction bases left unmatched: 1. Per the germline V gene, CDR1 is MNHEY and CDR2 is SVGAGI. The length of the CDR3 is 13 residues. CDR3 loop: CASSRDRDTEAFF. The CDR3 DNA sequence: TGTGCCAGCAGTAGGGACAGGGACACTGAAGCTTTCTTT.

The genes are TRBV11-3 and TRBJ2-3; 7 nucleotides agree with TRBD2. Trimming cost V 3 bases and J 1 base; bases outside gene matches: 7. This CDR3 comprises 16 residues. Germline V gives CDR1 SGHNT, CDR2 YENEEA. The DNA of the CDR3 is TGTGCCAGCAGCTTCGGGAGGAAGGACTGCACAGATACGCAGTATTTT. Protein product: CASSFGRKDCTDTQYF.

The V and J genes are TRBV4-2 and TRBJ2-1, with 8 bases matching TRBD2. Germline V gives CDR1 LGHNA, CDR2 YNFKEQ. The J segment lost 6 bases and the V segment lost 1 base, leaving 2 bases of the junction unmatched. This CDR3 is 14 amino acids long. The CDR3 region is CASSQGGLVNEQFF. The CDR3 region has the DNA TGTGCCAGCAGCCAAGGGGGACTAGTCAATGAGCAGTTCTTC.

This chain connects TRBV11-2 to TRBJ2-5; 8 positions agree with TRBD2. The J segment lost 3 bases and the V segment lost 5 bases, leaving 5 bases of the junction unmatched. Germline-derived CDR1 and CDR2 are SGHAT and FQNNGV. CDR3 length equals 14 residues. In nucleotides, the CDR3 is TGTGCCAGCAGCCCGACTAGCGCCAAAGAGACCCAGTACTTC. This codes for CASSPTSAKETQYF.

This clone was observed a few times. The gene calls are TRBV4-3 and TRBJ2-7, with D perhaps matching TRBD2 (6 bases). Trimming pared 0 bases from V and 6 bases from J, leaving 18 bases between. Germline V lookup: CDR1 LGHNA, CDR2 YSLEER. This CDR3 is built from 16 residues. CDR3 sequence (DNA): TGCGCCAGCAGCCAAGATAGCGGCAACAAACCGGGCGAGCAGTACTTC. Translation: CASSQDSGNKPGEQYF.

This chain joins TRBV7-3 and TRBJ2-3; either TRBD1 or TRBD2 may fit D (6 bases each). Germline V gene lookup returns CDR1 SGHTA and CDR2 FQGTGA. This CDR3 comprises 17 residues. Trimming cost V 5 bases and J 3 bases, with 21 bases left between them. The CDR3 nucleotides read TGTGCCAGCAGCCCTAGGTTCTCGGGGGCTGGAACAGATACGCAGTATTTT. It translates to CASSPRFSGAGTDTQYF.

The V and J genes are TRBV14 and TRBJ2-1; the D is unclear. The V and J ends lost 3 bases and 0 bases respectively, with 12 bases between them. The CDR3 has 16 residues. Germline V gene sequence: CDR1 SGHDN, CDR2 FVKESK. In nucleotides, the CDR3 is TGTGCCAGCAGCCAGTTGGGATCGAACTCCTACAATGAGCAGTTCTTC. Encoded protein: CASSQLGSNSYNEQFF.

This clone was seen more than once but under ten times. This rearrangement joins TRBV7-9 to TRBJ2-7; 10 bases fit TRBD1. V was clipped by 0 bases and J by 1 base; unmatched bases: 3. This CDR3 has 16 amino acids. Germline CDR1 and CDR2: SEHNR and FQNEAQ (reference sequence). The CDR3 DNA sequence: TGTGCCAGCAGCTTAGCTCGGGGACAGGGGTCCTACGAGCAGTACTTC. This codes for CASSLARGQGSYEQYF.

The V and J genes are TRBV7-8 and TRBJ1-6; no firm D call. Germline V gene lookup returns CDR1 SGHVS and CDR2 FQNEAQ. Trimming left V 1 base short and J 6 bases short, with 10 bases between. The CDR3 sequence is 15 residues long. This chain's CDR3 is CASSLVTVPNSPLHF. The CDR3 coding sequence is TGTGCCAGCAGCTTAGTTACAGTGCCTAATTCACCCCTCCACTTT. Filled out from reference TRBV7-8 and TRBJ1-6, the complete variable domain reads GAGVSQSPRYKVAKRGQDVALRCDPISGHVSLFWYQQALGQGPEFLTYFQNEAQLDKSGLPSDRFFAERPEGSVSTLKIQRTQQEDSAVYLCASSLVTVPNSPLHFGNGTRLTVT.

This sequence joins TRBV7-2 and TRBJ1-2; D is undetermined. Germline assignment: CDR1 SGHTA and CDR2 FQGNSA. This CDR3 comprises 15 residues. The V end was cut by 4 bases, the J end by 8 bases, with 20 bases between. The CDR3 coding sequence is TGTGCCAGCAGCTCGAGGGTCGGAAGAACCGACGGCTACACCTTC. It codes for CASSSRVGRTDGYTF. Combining the CDR3 with reference TRBV7-2 and TRBJ1-2 gives the whole variable domain GAGVSQSPSNKVTEKGKDVELRCDPISGHTALYWYRQSLGQGLEFLIYFQGNSAPDKSGLPSDRFSAERTGGSVSTLTIQRTQQEDSAVYLCASSSRVGRTDGYTFGSGTRLTVV.

This chain connects TRBV7-2 to TRBJ2-1; TRBD2 agrees at 8 bases. This CDR3 has 15 residues. CDR1 and CDR2 from the germline V gene are SGHTA and FQGNSA. The J segment lost 7 bases and the V segment lost 5 bases, leaving 10 bases of the junction unmatched. The CDR3 coding sequence is TGTGCCAGCAGCGGGGGCGTGGTAGCGGGGAATGAGCAGTTCTTC. It yields the protein CASSGGVVAGNEQFF.

The chain couples TRBV3-1 (or the pseudogene TRBV3-2) to TRBJ2-7, with 8 positions matching TRBD1. CDR1 LGHDT and CDR2 YNNKEL come from the germline V gene (reference sequence). This CDR3 has 15 residues. V trimming: 3 bases; J trimming: 4 bases; junction bases outside the gene matches: 8. The CDR3 DNA follows: TGTGCCAGCAGCCAGGGGACAGGCGAGACGTACGAGCAGTACTTC. Its translation: CASSQGTGETYEQYF.

This clone was seen a single time. The chain links TRBV28 to TRBJ1-5, with 8 nucleotides matching TRBD1. This CDR3 region has 15 residues. Germline CDR1 reads MDHEN; CDR2 reads SYDVKM. Unmatched junction bases numbered 6, after V lost 2 bases and J lost 6 bases. The CDR3 nucleotides are TGTGCCAGCAGTTTAAGGGGGACAGGTAGTCAGCCCCAGCATTTT. Encoded protein: CASSLRGTGSQPQHF.

The chain carries TRBV12-5 and TRBJ2-1, with D maybe TRBD1 (5 bases). Germline V lookup: CDR1 LGHNT, CDR2 FRNRAP. The CDR3 is made up of 14 amino acids. The germline V and J ends were trimmed by 2 bases and 9 bases, with 14 bases remaining between them. CDR3: CASGLPPRGAEQFF. DNA of the CDR3: TGTGCTAGTGGTTTGCCACCGCGTGGGGCTGAGCAGTTCTTC.

The rearrangement links TRBV4-2 to TRBJ1-3; no firm D call. Trimming took 1 base from V and 8 from J, leaving 15 bases between them. CDR1 is LGHNA and CDR2 is YNFKEQ in the germline V gene. The CDR3 covers 15 residues. CDR3 sequence (DNA): TGTGCCAGCAGCCAAGTTCCGGGCCCTAAGGACACCATATATTTT. Protein sequence: CASSQVPGPKDTIYF.

The J gene is TRBJ2-7, the V gene TRBV28; D ambiguous. Germline V gives CDR1 MDHEN, CDR2 SYDVKM. The CDR3 runs to 14 residues. V was shortened by 5 bases and J by 2 bases, with 13 bases between the two germline ends. CDR3 sequence: CASSHTSSPYEQYF. For the CDR3, the DNA is TGTGCCAGCAGTCATACCTCCTCCCCCTACGAGCAGTACTTC. Full variable domain (outside the CDR3, taken from reference TRBV28 and TRBJ2-7): DVKVTQSSRYLVKRTGEKVFLECVQDMDHENMFWYRQDPGLGLRLIYFSYDVKMKEKGDIPEGYSVSREKKERFSLILESASTNQTSMYLCASSHTSSPYEQYFGPGTRLTVT.

The chain combines TRBV7-9 with TRBJ2-3; a possible D gene is TRBD1 (6 bases). The V gene lost 4 bases and the J gene lost 3 bases, with 14 bases spanning the gap. There are 15 residues in the CDR3. Germline V gene sequence: CDR1 SEHNR, CDR2 FQNEAQ (reference sequence). The CDR3 DNA reads TGTGCCAGCAGCTCTACAGGGATGGGGACAGATACGCAGTATTTT. It encodes CASSSTGMGTDTQYF. The full variable domain, rest sourced from reference TRBV7-9 and TRBJ2-3, is DTGVSQNPRHKITKRGQNVTFRCDPISEHNRLYWYRQTLGQGPEFLTYFQNEAQLEKSRLLSDRFSAERPKGSFSTLEIQRTEQGDSAMYLCASSSTGMGTDTQYFGPGTRLTVL.

The chain carries TRBV28 and TRBJ1-5, with D perhaps TRBD1 (6 bases). The germline V and J ends were trimmed by 1 base and 3 bases, with 22 bases remaining between them. The CDR3 totals 19 residues. In germline, CDR1 is MDHEN, CDR2 SYDVKM. The CDR3 loop is CASSLSVDHGGRANQPQHF. DNA of the CDR3: TGTGCCAGCAGTTTATCGGTGGACCACGGGGGCAGGGCCAATCAGCCCCAGCATTTT.

The chain carries TRBV12-3 or TRBV12-4 and TRBJ2-3; D uncertain. Deletions cut 4 bases from V and 2 bases from J, with 7 bases between. The CDR3 spans 13 residues. The DNA for the CDR3 is TGTGCCAGCAGTTCGGCCAACACAGATACGCAGTATTTT. It is translated as CASSSANTDTQYF.

This clone was detected once. The rearrangement joins TRBV12-3 or TRBV12-4 to TRBJ1-1; maybe TRBD1 (5 bases). The ends were cut back, 8 bases at V and 4 bases at J, with 11 bases in the middle. The CDR3 consists of 12 residues. The CDR3 DNA follows: TGTGCCAGCTGCCTCGGGGGCACTGAAGCTTTCTTT. Protein: CASCLGGTEAFF.

The table lists this clone with a few counts. The J gene is TRBJ2-1, the V gene TRBV6-1; D uncertain. Per germline, CDR1 MNHNS and CDR2 SASEGT. CDR3 length: 14 residues. With 2 bases removed from V and 6 bases from J, the gap between germline ends came to 11 bases. The CDR3: CASSESAHPNEQFF. The CDR3 coding sequence is TGTGCCAGCAGTGAATCGGCCCACCCCAATGAGCAGTTCTTC.

The chain recombines TRBV5-8 with TRBJ1-2; D gene ambiguous. Germline CDR1 and CDR2: SGHTS and YDEGEE. Trimming pared 2 bases from V and 7 bases from J, leaving 12 bases between. The CDR3 consists of 13 residues. The CDR3 nucleotides are TGTGCCAGCAGCTTATATGGCTGGAGTGGCTACACCTTC. Protein: CASSLYGWSGYTF. The variable domain in full, completed from reference TRBV5-8 and TRBJ1-2, reads EAGVTQSPTHLIKTRGQQATLRCSPISGHTSVYWYQQALGLGLQFLLWYDEGEERNRGNFPPRFSGRQFPNYSSELNVNALELEDSALYLCASSLYGWSGYTFGSGTRLTVV.